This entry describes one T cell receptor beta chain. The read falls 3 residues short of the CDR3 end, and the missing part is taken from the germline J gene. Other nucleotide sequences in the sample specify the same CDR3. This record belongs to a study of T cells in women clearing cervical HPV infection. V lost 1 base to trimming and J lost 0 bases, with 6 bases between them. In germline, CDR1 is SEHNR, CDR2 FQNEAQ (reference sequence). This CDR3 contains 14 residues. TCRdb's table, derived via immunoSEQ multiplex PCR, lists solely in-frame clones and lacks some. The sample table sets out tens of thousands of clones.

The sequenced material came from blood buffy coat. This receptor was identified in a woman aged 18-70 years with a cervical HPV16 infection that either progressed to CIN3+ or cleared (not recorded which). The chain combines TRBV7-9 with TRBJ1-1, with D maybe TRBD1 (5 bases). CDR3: CASSLGQLNTEAFF. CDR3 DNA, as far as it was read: TGTGCCAGCAGCTTAGGACAGTTGAACACTGAA.